The sequence of this T cell receptor beta chain was determined in a study of beta chain features in type 1 diabetes. Broader study findings: Researchers report that Type 1 diabetes patients had moderately but significantly shorter TCRB CDR3s across all four CD4+ subsets.

Comment on this clone: What it binds is unknown.

Sequenced material consisted of expressed TCRB transcripts (all of the isolated RNA was reverse transcribed). The protocol was immunoSEQ multiplex PCR, while the TCRdb copy is restricted to in-frame clones and leaves out a portion. This table has some 660,000 clones, around 15% appearing once. The CDR3 covers 17 residues. Germline V gene data show CDR1 as SGHTA and CDR2 as FQGNSA. J lost 4 bases, V lost 4 bases, and 10 bases had no gene match. V usage is TRBV7-2 and J usage is TRBJ2-2; 9 nucleotides match TRBD1. This clonotype originated in a man between 18 and 29 years old with type 1 diabetes. Sequenced material: naive CD4+ T cells from blood. The CDR3 protein is CASSSRTGELFTGELFF. The CDR3 DNA sequence: TGTGCCAGCAGCTCCCGGACAGGGGAGTTATTCACCGGGGAGCTGTTTTTT.